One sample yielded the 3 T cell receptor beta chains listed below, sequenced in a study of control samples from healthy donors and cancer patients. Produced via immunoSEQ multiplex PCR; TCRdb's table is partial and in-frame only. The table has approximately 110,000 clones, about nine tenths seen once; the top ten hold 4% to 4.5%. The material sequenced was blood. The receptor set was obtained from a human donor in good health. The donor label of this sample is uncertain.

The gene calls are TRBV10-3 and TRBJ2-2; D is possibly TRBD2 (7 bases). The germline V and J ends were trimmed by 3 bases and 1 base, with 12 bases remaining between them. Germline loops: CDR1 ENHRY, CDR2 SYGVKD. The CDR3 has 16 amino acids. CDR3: CAISDGGAGNTGELFF. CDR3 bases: TGTGCCATCAGTGATGGGGGGGCAGGGAACACCGGGGAGCTGTTTTTT.

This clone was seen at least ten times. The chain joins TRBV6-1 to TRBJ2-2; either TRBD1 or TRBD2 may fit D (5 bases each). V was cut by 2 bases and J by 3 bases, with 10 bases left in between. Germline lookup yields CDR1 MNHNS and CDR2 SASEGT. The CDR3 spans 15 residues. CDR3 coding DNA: TGTGCCAGCAGTGAAAGGGACGGCGACACCGGGGAGCTGTTTTTT. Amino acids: CASSERDGDTGELFF.

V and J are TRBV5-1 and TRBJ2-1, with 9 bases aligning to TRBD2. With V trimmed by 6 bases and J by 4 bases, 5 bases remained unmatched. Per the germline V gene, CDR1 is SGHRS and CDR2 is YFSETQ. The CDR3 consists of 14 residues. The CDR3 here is CASKSGGSYNEQFF. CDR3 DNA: TGCGCCAGCAAGAGCGGGGGGTCGTACAATGAGCAGTTCTTC. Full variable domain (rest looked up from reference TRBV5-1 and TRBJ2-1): KAGVTQTPRYLIKTRGQQVTLSCSPISGHRSVSWYQQTPGQGLQFLFEYFSETQRNKGNFPGRFSGRQFSNSRSEMNVSTLELGDSALYLCASKSGGSYNEQFFGPGTRLTVL.